The 18 T cell receptor beta chains in this list originate from one sample, sequenced in a study of T cell clonotyping in hematopoietic cell transplantation (dated by TCRdb to 2020 to 2023). Library preparation used the immunoSEQ multiplex PCR assay. TCRdb stores this immuneACCESS table with in-frame sequences only. Part of the clones is absent; in the studies checked, under half of the shortfall reflects unresolved V genes, and no reason is known for the rest. The sample table lists 75,000 to 95,000 clones, about 95% of them with a count of one. In total, the top ten clones hold under 2% of the sample. Interpreted using the paper, the time point label stands for: recipient sample about 28 days before transplant, after cytoreduction. Sequenced here: peripheral blood mononuclear cells, sampled before stem cell transplant. The origin of the receptors is a woman aged 45-65 years with acute myeloid leukemia. Some clones in this sample may be carry-over from other donors' samples.

This clone was seen just once. The chain employs TRBV6-1 and TRBJ1-5; the match to TRBD1 covers 8 bases. The CDR3 totals 16 residues. Looked up from germline, CDR1 is MNHNS and CDR2 is SASEGT. V was pared by 4 bases and J by 6 bases, with 11 bases of the junction left unmatched. The CDR3: CASSAQDRGRSQPQHF. CDR3 bases: TGTGCCAGCAGTGCTCAAGACAGGGGTCGTAGTCAGCCCCAGCATTTT.

The chain has TRBV23-1 and TRBJ2-7; TRBD2 aligns across 8 bases. TRBV23-1 is an ORF, and what it does is uncertain. The V and J ends lost 3 bases and 0 bases, in that order; junction bases with no gene match: 10. The CDR3 spans 17 residues. The chain's CDR3 is CASSHRTSGSISYEQYF. As DNA, the CDR3 is TGCGCCAGCAGTCACCGTACTAGCGGAAGTATCTCCTACGAGCAGTACTTC.

This clone was seen only once. V is TRBV6-5 and J is TRBJ1-2; 10 nucleotides align to TRBD1. Looked up from germline, CDR1 is MNHEY and CDR2 is SVGAGI. V was clipped by 6 bases and J by 4 bases; unmatched bases: 5. This CDR3 has 14 amino acids. CDR3 amino acids: CASRTGGNPYGYTF. CDR3 nucleotides: TGTGCCAGCAGGACAGGGGGCAACCCCTATGGCTACACCTTC.

The genes are TRBV7-2 and TRBJ2-1; D is possibly TRBD2 (6 bases). The CDR3 totals 11 residues. Trimming left V 5 bases short and J 9 bases short, with 8 bases between. CDR1 SGHTA and CDR2 FQGNSA come from the germline V gene. The CDR3 sequence is CASSPSAEQFF. The CDR3 bases are TGTGCCAGCAGCCCTAGCGCTGAGCAGTTCTTC.

V and J are TRBV28 and TRBJ1-3; no clear D. Trimming removed 4 bases from V and 3 bases from J, with 4 bases in between. The CDR3 extends over 12 amino acids. Germline lookup yields CDR1 MDHEN and CDR2 SYDVKM. CDR3 coding DNA: TGTGCCAGCAGTTCGTATGGAAACACCATATATTTT. Residues: CASSSYGNTIYF.

This chain joins TRBV2 and TRBJ1-6; the D is unclear. The CDR3 has 14 amino acids. Trimming took 4 bases from V and 9 from J, leaving 13 bases between them. Germline V lookup: CDR1 SNHLY, CDR2 FYNNEI. The CDR3 loop reads CASSALPRGSPLHF. The DNA of the CDR3 is TGTGCCAGCAGTGCGCTCCCCCGGGGTTCACCCCTCCACTTT.

V gene TRBV19 combines with J gene TRBJ2-4; D is ambiguous. The length of the CDR3 is 13 residues. Germline lookup yields CDR1 LNHDA and CDR2 SQIVND (reference sequence). V dropped 3 bases and J dropped 5 bases, with 8 bases sitting between them. CDR3 amino acids: CASSISQENIQYF. In nucleotides, the CDR3 is TGTGCCAGTAGTATTTCACAAGAAAACATTCAGTACTTC.

This chain connects TRBV11-1 to TRBJ2-2, with D perhaps matching TRBD1 (7 bases). Trimming took 2 bases from V and 8 from J, leaving 18 bases between them. The CDR3 totals 16 residues. In germline, CDR1 is SGHAT, CDR2 FQDESV (reference sequence). CDR3 bases: TGTGCCAGCAGCTTAAGACAGGGAGGAAGAATGGGGGAGCTGTTTTTT. Encoded protein: CASSLRQGGRMGELFF.

CDR3 nucleotide sequence: TGCGCCAGCAGCTTGGCGCCAGGGGGGGACTCTGAAGCTTTCTTT. Its translation: CASSLAPGGDSEAFF. The chain is built from TRBV5-1 and TRBJ1-1, with 7 bases fitting TRBD1. Germline assignment: CDR1 SGHRS and CDR2 YFSETQ. The CDR3 loop spans 15 amino acids. V shed 0 bases and J 6 bases; nucleotides not matched to a gene: 8. The full variable domain, its missing parts supplied by reference TRBV5-1 and TRBJ1-1, is KAGVTQTPRYLIKTRGQQVTLSCSPISGHRSVSWYQQTPGQGLQFLFEYFSETQRNKGNFPGRFSGRQFSNSRSEMNVSTLELGDSALYLCASSLAPGGDSEAFFGQGTRLTVV.

The gene calls are TRBV30 and TRBJ2-4; unclear D gene. Germline CDR1 and CDR2: GTSNPN and SVGIG (reference sequence). Trimming stripped 5 bases from V and 1 base from J, with 9 bases between. There are 13 residues in the CDR3. As DNA, the CDR3 is TGTGCCTGGGGATCCGGGGCCAAAAACATTCAGTACTTC. Its protein is CAWGSGAKNIQYF.

This chain connects TRBV19 to TRBJ1-4; tentative D call: TRBD1 (6 bases). V dropped 2 bases and J dropped 2 bases, with 9 bases sitting between them. The CDR3 has 15 residues. CDR1 is LNHDA, CDR2 SQIVND, per germline (reference sequence). The CDR3 DNA reads as TGTGCCAGTAGTATAATTGACAGGACTAATGAAAAACTGTTTTTT. The encoded protein is CASSIIDRTNEKLFF.

The rearrangement links TRBV25-1 to TRBJ2-5, with D hard to call. V dropped 4 bases and J dropped 5 bases, with 14 bases sitting between them. The CDR3 is made up of 14 amino acids. Germline values: CDR1 MGHDK, CDR2 SYGVNS. As DNA, the CDR3 is TGTGCCAGCAGTGGGTCCCGAAGTGGGGAGACCCAGTACTTC. The encoded protein is CASSGSRSGETQYF.

The chain recombines TRBV6-1 with TRBJ2-7; TRBD2 agrees at 8 bases. Germline trimming cut 5 bases from V and 7 bases from J; bases unmatched to any gene: 7. Germline V CDR1 and CDR2: MNHNS, SASEGT. The CDR3 has 13 amino acids. CDR3 coding DNA: TGTGCCAGCAGTAGCAGCGGGAGTAGGGAGCAGTACTTC. Translating it yields CASSSSGSREQYF.

This chain joins TRBV7-8 and TRBJ2-5; D not resolved. The germline V and J ends were trimmed by 2 bases and 0 bases, with 7 bases remaining between them. Germline CDR1 reads SGHVS; CDR2 reads FQNEAQ. The CDR3 is made up of 14 amino acids. CDR3: CASSLRADQETQYF. The CDR3 region has the DNA TGTGCCAGCAGCTTAAGGGCAGACCAAGAGACCCAGTACTTC.

This chain links TRBV2 with TRBJ1-1, with D possibly TRBD1 on 5 matching bases. V lost 6 bases and J 1 base, leaving 12 bases between the germline ends. CDR1 is SNHLY and CDR2 is FYNNEI in the germline V gene. There are 14 residues in the CDR3. The CDR3 sequence is CASRAGRRNTEAFF. In DNA, the CDR3 is TGTGCCAGCAGAGCAGGGAGGAGGAACACTGAAGCTTTCTTT.

The V and J genes are TRBV6-6 and TRBJ1-4, with D possibly matching TRBD1 (5 bases). This CDR3 is built from 15 residues. Germline CDR1 and CDR2: MNHNY and SVGAGI (reference sequence). Trimming shortened V by 6 bases and J by 6 bases, and 17 bases separated the two germline ends. The DNA for the CDR3 is TGTGCCAGCAGACTCCAGGGAGGAGGGGATGAAAAACTGTTTTTT. This translates into CASRLQGGGDEKLFF.

The chain is built from TRBV5-4 and TRBJ1-1; a weak D match, TRBD1 (5 bases). This CDR3 is built from 15 residues. V was shortened by 4 bases and J by 0 bases, with 13 bases between the two germline ends. Germline CDR1 is SGHNT and CDR2 is YYREEE (reference sequence). CDR3 sequence: CASSLTGTLNTEAFF. CDR3 nucleotides: TGTGCCAGCAGCCTTACCGGGACTTTGAACACTGAAGCTTTCTTT.

V is TRBV9 and J is TRBJ2-7, with 10 bases matching TRBD1. The germline V gene has CDR1 SGDLS and CDR2 YYNGEE. With V trimmed by 4 bases and J by 5 bases, 6 bases remained unmatched. The CDR3 is 14 amino acids. The CDR3 DNA is TGTGCCAGCAGCTCGCGGGACAGGGGTCACGAGCAGTACTTC. Translation gives CASSSRDRGHEQYF.